Listed below are T cell receptor beta chains from one sample, sequenced in a study of T cells after yellow fever vaccination. TCRdb reprocessed the 5' RACE reads via MiXCR and lists one record per CDR3 protein. The table shows about 580,000 distinct CDR3 sequences, with roughly 17% occurring only once. Sequences were derived from PBMCs, sampled 4 to 6 days after the first yellow fever vaccination. These TCRs come from a man aged 18-30 years who received the YFV17D yellow fever vaccine. Each CDR3 is given with its conserved first and last residue. A D gene is named only where the DNA matches it firmly. Clone size appears in some rows only: once, few, many, or a class for an expanded clone.

J gene	clone size	V gene	D gene	CDR3 protein	CDR3 DNA
TRBJ1-1	.	TRBV12-3/TRBV12-4	.	CASSGDGIEAFF	TGTGCCAGCAGTGGGGACGGCATTGAAGCTTTCTTT
TRBJ2-4	few	TRBV7-9	.	CASSSGQAKNIQYF	TGTGCCAGCAGCTCCGGACAGGCCAAAAACATTCAGTACTTC
TRBJ2-3	.	TRBV9	TRBD2	CASSVEWGLVGVLDTQYF	TGTGCCAGCAGCGTAGAGTGGGGACTAGTGGGCGTTCTGGATACGCAGTATTTT
TRBJ2-2	.	TRBV20-1	TRBD1	CSVTGESTGELFF	TGCAGTGTTACAGGGGAATCCACCGGGGAGCTGTTTTTT
TRBJ2-3	.	TRBV6-1	TRBD2	CASSKYGTSGGAKTDTQYF	TGTGCCAGCAGCAAATACGGGACTAGCGGGGGGGCCAAGACAGATACGCAGTATTTT
TRBJ1-4	few	TRBV20-1	.	CSAILSVANEKLFF	TGCAGTGCTATTCTGAGTGTAGCTAATGAAAAACTGTTTTTT
TRBJ2-1	.	TRBV24-1	TRBD1	CATSDQGQYNEQFF	TGTGCCACCAGTGACCAGGGACAGTACAATGAGCAGTTCTTC
TRBJ2-5	few	TRBV5-4	.	CASSLGEPWDNQETQYF	TGTGCCAGCAGCTTAGGGGAGCCCTGGGACAATCAGGAGACCCAGTACTTC
TRBJ1-2	.	TRBV9	TRBD1	CASSVGGDSYGYTF	TGTGCCAGCAGCGTAGGAGGGGACAGCTATGGCTACACCTTC
TRBJ1-1	.	TRBV12-3/TRBV12-4	TRBD1	CASSLYRGVGTEAFF	TGTGCCAGCAGTTTGTACAGGGGAGTAGGAACTGAAGCTTTCTTT
TRBJ1-1	.	TRBV20-1	.	CSATNRQNTETFF	TGCAGTGCTACGAACAGGCAGAACACTGAAACTTTCTTT
TRBJ2-6	.	TRBV11-2	.	CASSLGFSGSSGANVLTF	TGTGCCAGCAGCTTAGGTTTTTCCGGGAGCTCTGGGGCCAACGTCCTGACTTTC
TRBJ2-2	.	TRBV20-1	.	CSASRQTNTGELFF	TGCAGTGCTAGTCGACAGACGAACACCGGGGAGCTGTTTTTT
TRBJ1-4	.	TRBV15	.	CATSRDQATNEKLFF	TGTGCCACCAGCAGAGACCAGGCAACTAATGAAAAACTGTTTTTT
TRBJ1-1	.	TRBV28	TRBD1	CASSLWQGEVEAFF	TGTGCCAGCAGTTTATGGCAGGGGGAAGTTGAAGCTTTCTTT
TRBJ1-1	once	TRBV27	.	CASSGTGTLNTEAFF	TGTGCCAGCAGTGGAACCGGGACATTGAACACTGAAGCTTTCTTT
TRBJ2-7	.	TRBV4-1	.	CASSQVSGPGQYF	TGCGCCAGCAGCCAGGTCTCGGGGCCCGGGCAGTACTTC
TRBJ2-6	few	TRBV2	.	CASSEQGPGANVLTF	TGTGCCAGCAGTGAGCAGGGTCCTGGGGCCAACGTCCTGACTTTC
TRBJ2-5	many	TRBV10-3	.	CAIGTEQETQYF	TGTGCCATCGGTACGGAGCAAGAGACCCAGTACTTC
TRBJ1-1	.	TRBV4-3	TRBD1	CASSQDLRDTGEPKTFF	TGCGCCAGCAGCCAAGATCTTCGGGACACAGGGGAGCCGAAAACTTTCTTT
TRBJ2-1	.	TRBV11-2	TRBD1	CASSSRDRVNEQFF	TGTGCCAGCAGCTCCCGGGACAGGGTAAATGAGCAGTTCTTC
TRBJ1-1	.	TRBV5-1	TRBD1	CASSLETGGITEAFF	TGCGCCAGCAGCTTGGAGACAGGGGGTATCACTGAAGCTTTCTTT
TRBJ2-2	.	TRBV20-1	.	CSARPKRDTGELFF	TGCAGTGCGCGACCCAAGCGAGACACCGGGGAGCTGTTTTTT
TRBJ2-2	few	TRBV4-1	.	CASRVTGFNTGELFF	TGCGCCAGCAGAGTAACAGGGTTTAACACCGGGGAGCTGTTTTTT
TRBJ2-5	.	TRBV6-1	.	CASRLPSSETQYF	TGTGCCAGCAGGCTGCCGAGTTCGGAGACCCAGTACTTC
TRBJ2-1	.	TRBV6-5	.	CASSYQGTNYNEQFF	TGTGCCAGCAGTTATCAAGGGACGAACTACAATGAGCAGTTCTTC
TRBJ1-4	few	TRBV7-9	.	CASSLNGNPNEKLFF	TGTGCCAGCAGCTTAAATGGGAACCCTAATGAAAAACTGTTTTTT
TRBJ1-4	few	TRBV6-5	.	CASSYSMTDEKLFF	TGTGCCAGCAGTTACTCGATGACTGATGAAAAACTGTTTTTT
TRBJ2-5	.	TRBV5-1	.	CASSWEQGPLTQYF	TGCGCCAGCAGCTGGGAGCAGGGTCCGTTGACCCAGTACTTC
TRBJ2-7	few	TRBV2	.	CASNTGNYEQYF	TGTGCCAGCAACACAGGGAACTACGAGCAGTACTTC
TRBJ1-5	few	TRBV7-2	.	CASSSGVAIGNQPQHF	TGTGCCAGCAGCTCCGGTGTGGCAATAGGCAATCAGCCCCAGCATTTT
TRBJ2-1	.	TRBV7-9	.	CASSYGRAGDVLNEQFF	TGTGCCAGCAGCTACGGGCGGGCGGGCGATGTGCTTAATGAGCAGTTCTTC
TRBJ1-6	.	TRBV5-4	.	CASSLVGTNSPLHF	TGTGCCAGCAGCTTGGTGGGTACAAATTCACCCCTCCACTTT
TRBJ2-1	.	TRBV20-1	.	CSARPLLGNEQFF	TGCAGTGCTAGGCCCCTTTTGGGGAATGAGCAGTTCTTC
TRBJ2-5	few	TRBV7-6	.	CASSYYPGEETQYF	TGTGCCAGCAGCTACTATCCAGGGGAAGAGACCCAGTACTTC
TRBJ2-7	few	TRBV18	.	CASSPNPGSYEQYF	TGTGCCAGCTCACCAAACCCGGGCTCCTACGAGCAGTACTTC
TRBJ1-4	few	TRBV10-3	.	CAISDQSGRSEKLFF	TGTGCCATCAGTGACCAAAGCGGGAGGAGCGAAAAACTGTTTTTT
TRBJ1-6	.	TRBV7-8	.	CASSLDEGSPLESPLHF	TGTGCCAGCAGCTTAGATGAGGGCTCGCCTCTTGAATCACCCCTCCACTTT
TRBJ2-7	few	TRBV5-5	.	CASSFQGGSYEQYF	TGTGCCAGCAGCTTCCAGGGAGGATCCTACGAGCAGTACTTC
TRBJ2-5	.	TRBV7-2	TRBD1	CASSFGQGEWETQYF	TGTGCCAGCAGCTTCGGACAGGGGGAATGGGAGACCCAGTACTTC
TRBJ2-2	few	TRBV7-9	.	CASSLPRHPGELFF	TGTGCCAGCAGCTTACCCCGACATCCCGGGGAGCTGTTTTTT
TRBJ2-7	.	TRBV3-1	.	CASSPGEVSYEQYF	TGTGCCAGCAGCCCCGGGGAAGTCTCCTACGAGCAGTACTTC
TRBJ1-2	.	TRBV6-2/TRBV6-3	.	CASSFGPGDGYTF	TGTGCCAGCAGTTTCGGACCCGGAGATGGCTACACCTTC
TRBJ2-1	few	TRBV4-3	.	CASSQDTATNEQFF	TGCGCCAGCAGCCAAGATACGGCCACTAATGAGCAGTTCTTC
TRBJ2-7	.	TRBV7-2	.	CASSLLDSRGGEQYF	TGTGCCAGCAGCTTACTTGATTCCCGAGGGGGGGAGCAGTACTTC
TRBJ1-2	.	TRBV12-3/TRBV12-4	TRBD1	CASAIQGAPGYGYTF	TGTGCCAGCGCCATTCAGGGGGCCCCCGGCTATGGCTACACCTTC
TRBJ1-4	.	TRBV3-1	.	CASSQDPAGPTNEKLFF	TGTGCCTCCAGCCAAGACCCGGCAGGCCCAACTAATGAAAAACTGTTTTTT
TRBJ1-2	few	TRBV9	TRBD1	CASSTRTGDGYTF	TGTGCCAGCAGCACTCGGACAGGGGATGGCTACACCTTC
TRBJ2-1	many	TRBV5-1	TRBD1	CASSLTGSSYNEQFF	TGTGCCAGCAGTTTGACAGGGAGCTCCTACAATGAGCAGTTCTTC
TRBJ2-5	few	TRBV6-1	TRBD2	CASETLLGGQETQYF	TGTGCCAGCGAGACCTTACTCGGGGGGCAAGAGACCCAGTACTTC
TRBJ1-3	.	TRBV7-2	TRBD1	CASSLGTGVNTIYF	TGTGCCAGCAGCTTAGGGACAGGGGTAAACACCATATATTTT